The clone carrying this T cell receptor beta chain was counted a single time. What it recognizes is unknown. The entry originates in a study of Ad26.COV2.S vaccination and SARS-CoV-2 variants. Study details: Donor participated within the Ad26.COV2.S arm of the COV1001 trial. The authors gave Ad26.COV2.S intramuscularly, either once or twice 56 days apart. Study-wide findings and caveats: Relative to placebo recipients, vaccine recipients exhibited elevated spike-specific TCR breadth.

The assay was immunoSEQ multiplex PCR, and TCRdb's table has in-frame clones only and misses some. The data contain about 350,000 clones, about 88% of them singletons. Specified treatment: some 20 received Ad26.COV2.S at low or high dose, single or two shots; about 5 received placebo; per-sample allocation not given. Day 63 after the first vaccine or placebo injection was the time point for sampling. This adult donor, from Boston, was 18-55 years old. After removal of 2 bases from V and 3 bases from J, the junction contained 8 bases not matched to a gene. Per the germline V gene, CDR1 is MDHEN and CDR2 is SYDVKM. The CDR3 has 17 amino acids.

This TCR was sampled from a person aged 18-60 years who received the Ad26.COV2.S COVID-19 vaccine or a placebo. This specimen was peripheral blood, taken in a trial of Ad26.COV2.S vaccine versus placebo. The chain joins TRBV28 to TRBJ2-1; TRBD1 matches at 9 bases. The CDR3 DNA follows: TGTGCCAGCAGTTTAACCACAGGGGGCTTTAACTACAATGAGCAGTTCTTC. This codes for CASSLTTGGFNYNEQFF.